The present T cell receptor beta chain was sequenced within a study of cytomegalovirus exposure and HLA in healthy donors. As regards this clone: Its target is not known.

Healthy individuals who donated bone marrow served as the donors. Regarding the study as a whole: A previous analysis found most TCR beta V segments productive roughly 90% or roughly 30% of the time. A later analysis reportedly identified an Asian-associated ancestry cluster as carrying fewer N-insertions than the approximately 640-donor mean.

60 Vbeta and 13 Jbeta primers were used in PCR. Measured with immunoSEQ multiplex PCR; TCRdb has only the in-frame clones, and not every one. The table includes 120,000 or so clones, 60% to 85% detected once. The CDR3 runs to 17 residues. Germline V gives CDR1 SGHTA, CDR2 FQGNSA. Unmatched junction bases numbered 9, after V lost 5 bases and J lost 5 bases. The chain couples TRBV7-2 to TRBJ2-2; TRBD2 matches 12 bases. This clonotype originated in a woman aged 40-49 years in good health and CMV-seronegative. Sequences were obtained from PBMCs. CDR3 DNA: TGTGCCAGCAGCGCAACGCCACTAGCGGGAGGAACCGGGGAGCTGTTTTTT. Translated, it gives CASSATPLAGGTGELFF. Full variable domain (outside the CDR3, taken from reference TRBV7-2 and TRBJ2-2): GAGVSQSPSNKVTEKGKDVELRCDPISGHTALYWYRQSLGQGLEFLIYFQGNSAPDKSGLPSDRFSAERTGGSVSTLTIQRTQQEDSAVYLCASSATPLAGGTGELFFGEGSRLTVL.